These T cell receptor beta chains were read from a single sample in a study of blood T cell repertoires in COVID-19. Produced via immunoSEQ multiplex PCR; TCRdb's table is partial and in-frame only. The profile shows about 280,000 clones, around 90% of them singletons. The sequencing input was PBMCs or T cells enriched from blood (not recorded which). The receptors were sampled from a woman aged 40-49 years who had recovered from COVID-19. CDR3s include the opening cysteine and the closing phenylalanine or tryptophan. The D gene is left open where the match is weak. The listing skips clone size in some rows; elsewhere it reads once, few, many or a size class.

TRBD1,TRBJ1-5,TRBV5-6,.,TGTGCCAGCAGCTTAGGACAGGAGGGTCAGCCCCAGCATTTT,CASSLGQEGQPQHF
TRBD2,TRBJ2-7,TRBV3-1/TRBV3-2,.,TGTGCCAGCAGCCAAGAAGGGACTAGCGGATACTACGAGCAGTACTTC,CASSQEGTSGYYEQYF
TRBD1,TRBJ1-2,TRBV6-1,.,TGTGCCAGCAGTGAACAGGGGGCAGGGGGCTACACCTTC,CASSEQGAGGYTF
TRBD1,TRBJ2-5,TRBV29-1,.,TGCAGCGTTCCTGACAGGGGACGGGAGACCCAGTACTTC,CSVPDRGRETQYF
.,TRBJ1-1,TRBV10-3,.,TGTGCCGTATCGCAGGGGTCGCAGGGGACTGAAGCTTTCTTT,CAVSQGSQGTEAFF
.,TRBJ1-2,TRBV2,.,TGTGCCAGCAGTAGACAGATCGATTCTAACTATGGCTACACCTTC,CASSRQIDSNYGYTF
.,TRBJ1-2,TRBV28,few,TGTGCCAGCAGCAAGGGGGACGTGTCGAACTATGGCTACACCTTC,CASSKGDVSNYGYTF
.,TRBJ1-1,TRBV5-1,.,TGCGCCAGCAGCTTGACAGGGCCGAACACTGAAGCTTTCTTT,CASSLTGPNTEAFF
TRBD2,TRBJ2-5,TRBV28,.,TGTGCCAGCAGTTTATGGGCGGGGGGTCTAGAGACCCAGTACTTC,CASSLWAGGLETQYF
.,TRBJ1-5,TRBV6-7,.,TGTGCCAGCTGCTCCGGGGACAAGGGTCAGCCCCAGCATTTT,CASCSGDKGQPQHF
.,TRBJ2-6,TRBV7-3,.,TGTGCCAGCAGCTCACGGGGGACAGTCTCTGGGGCCAACGTCCTGACTTTC,CASSSRGTVSGANVLTF
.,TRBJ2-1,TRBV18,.,TGTACCAGCTCACCCCGGGCTAGCTATGAGCAGTTCTTC,CTSSPRASYEQFF
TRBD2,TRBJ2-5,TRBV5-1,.,TGCGCCAGCAAAACTAGCGACCAAGAGACCCAGTACTTC,CASKTSDQETQYF
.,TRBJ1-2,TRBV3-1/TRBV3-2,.,TGTGCCAGCAGCCAAGAGGGGGGGCCTTATGGCTACACCTTC,CASSQEGGPYGYTF
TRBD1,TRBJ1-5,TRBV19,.,TGTGCCAGTAGTGACAGGGTGGATCAGCCCCAGCATTTT,CASSDRVDQPQHF
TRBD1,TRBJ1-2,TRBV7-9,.,TGTGCCAGCAGCGCACAGGGGGAGGGCTATGGCTACACCTTC,CASSAQGEGYGYTF
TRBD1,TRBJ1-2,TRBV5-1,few,TGCGCCAGCAACACACAACCGACAGGGCCCTCTGGCTACACCTTC,CASNTQPTGPSGYTF
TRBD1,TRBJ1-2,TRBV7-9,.,TGTGCCAGCAGCTTAGCGGGGACAGACTTTTCTAACTATGGCTACACCTTC,CASSLAGTDFSNYGYTF
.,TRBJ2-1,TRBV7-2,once,TGTGCCAGCAGCTTAGCGAGGGAATCCTACAATGAGCAGTTCTTC,CASSLARESYNEQFF
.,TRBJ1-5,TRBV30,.,TGTGCCTGGAGTGCCCAAGGGGGTCAGCCCCAGCATTTT,CAWSAQGGQPQHF
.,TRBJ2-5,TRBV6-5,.,TGTGCCAGCAGTTCCCTTATTGACAGAAAAGAGACCCAGTACTTC,CASSSLIDRKETQYF
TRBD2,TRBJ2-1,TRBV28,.,TGTGCCAGCAACACGGGACTAATCTACAATGAGCAGTTCTTC,CASNTGLIYNEQFF
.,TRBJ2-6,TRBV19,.,TGTGCCAGTGGGGGGTTGTCTGGGGCCAACGTCCTGACTTTC,CASGGLSGANVLTF
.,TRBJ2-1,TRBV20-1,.,TGCAGTGCTAGCCGGAATGAGCAGTTCTTC,CSASRNEQFF
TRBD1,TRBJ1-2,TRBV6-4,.,TGTGCCAGCACCCGGACAGGGGACGGCTATGGCTACACCTTC,CASTRTGDGYGYTF
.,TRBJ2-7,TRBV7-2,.,TGTGCCAGCAGCCCAACCGGGACATTGAAGCTTTCCTACGAGCAGTACTTC,CASSPTGTLKLSYEQYF
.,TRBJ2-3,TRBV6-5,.,TGTGCCAGCAGTTACTCGCGGGACCGCTACACAGATACGCAGTATTTT,CASSYSRDRYTDTQYF
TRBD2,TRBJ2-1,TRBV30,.,TGTGCCTGGAGTGGAGCGGGGGATGAGCAGTTCTTC,CAWSGAGDEQFF
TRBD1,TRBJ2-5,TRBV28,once,TGTGCCAGCAGTTTAGGACAGGGAAGGGGGACCCAGTACTTC,CASSLGQGRGTQYF
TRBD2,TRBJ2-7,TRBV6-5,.,TGTGCCAGCAGCCGGACTAGCGGGCATTACGAGCAGTACTTC,CASSRTSGHYEQYF
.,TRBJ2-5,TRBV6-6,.,TGTGCCAGCAGTAAAAGGACAGAAGAGACCCAGTACTTC,CASSKRTEETQYF
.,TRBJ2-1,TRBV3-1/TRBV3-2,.,TGTGCCAGCAGCCAAGGGGACAATTGGAATGAGCAGTTCTTC,CASSQGDNWNEQFF